A selection of T cell receptor beta chains follows, all from one sample in a study of radiotherapy plus CTLA-4 blockade in lung cancer. Profiling relied on immunoSEQ multiplex PCR, and the TCRdb table lists in-frame clones only, not all of them. In the table there are over 50,000 clones, 79% of which are singletons. Sequenced material: peripheral blood, taken from a patient treated with radiotherapy plus ipilimumab. Receptor source: a human donor with non-small cell lung cancer who had a partial response to radiotherapy plus ipilimumab. The CDR3 runs from the conserved cysteine through the conserved F or W. Fields, in order: V gene, J gene, D gene, clone size, CDR3 protein, CDR3 DNA. D genes are given only for firm matches. Expanded clones are given a class, and other clones once, few, many or no size at all.

V gene: TRBV5-4
J gene: TRBJ2-5
D gene: TRBD1
clone size: -
CDR3 protein: CASSSPGTGGETQYF
CDR3 DNA: TGTGCCAGCAGCTCGCCCGGGACAGGGGGGGAGACCCAGTACTTC

V gene: TRBV5-4
J gene: TRBJ2-2
D gene: -
clone size: few
CDR3 protein: CASSLEAGLGGELFF
CDR3 DNA: TGTGCCAGCAGCTTGGAGGCAGGGCTAGGCGGGGAGCTGTTTTTT

V gene: TRBV6-5
J gene: TRBJ1-5
D gene: TRBD1
clone size: -
CDR3 protein: CASSPGQGGNQPQHF
CDR3 DNA: TGTGCCAGCAGCCCGGGACAGGGAGGCAATCAGCCCCAGCATTTT

V gene: TRBV27
J gene: TRBJ2-7
D gene: TRBD2
clone size: -
CDR3 protein: CASSPTMTSASYEQYF
CDR3 DNA: TGTGCCAGCAGTCCTACAATGACTAGCGCGTCCTACGAGCAGTACTTC

V gene: TRBV19
J gene: TRBJ1-3
D gene: -
clone size: -
CDR3 protein: CASTFSGGGNTIYF
CDR3 DNA: TGTGCCAGTACCTTCTCCGGGGGTGGAAACACCATATATTTT

V gene: TRBV9
J gene: TRBJ1-3
D gene: TRBD1
clone size: -
CDR3 protein: CASSVTGTAGNTIYF
CDR3 DNA: TGTGCCAGCAGCGTGACCGGGACAGCTGGAAACACCATATATTTT

V gene: TRBV30
J gene: TRBJ1-4
D gene: TRBD1
clone size: -
CDR3 protein: CAWAGQGLGFSGEKLFF
CDR3 DNA: TGTGCCTGGGCGGGACAGGGTTTAGGGTTTTCAGGCGAAAAACTGTTTTTT

V gene: TRBV5-8
J gene: TRBJ2-3
D gene: TRBD2
clone size: -
CDR3 protein: CASSPGLSTADTQYF
CDR3 DNA: TGTGCCAGCAGCCCGGGACTATCGACGGCAGATACGCAGTATTTT

V gene: TRBV28
J gene: TRBJ1-4
D gene: TRBD1
clone size: -
CDR3 protein: CASSMGDRVKKLFF
CDR3 DNA: TGTGCCAGCAGTATGGGTGACAGGGTTAAAAAACTGTTTTTT

V gene: TRBV13
J gene: TRBJ2-1
D gene: -
clone size: -
CDR3 protein: CASSLSGNEQFF
CDR3 DNA: TGTGCCAGCAGCTTATCCGGGAATGAGCAGTTCTTC

V gene: TRBV9
J gene: TRBJ1-1
D gene: TRBD1
clone size: -
CDR3 protein: CASSSETGVSTEAFF
CDR3 DNA: TGTGCCAGCAGCTCAGAGACAGGGGTGAGCACTGAAGCTTTCTTT

V gene: TRBV5-1
J gene: TRBJ2-7
D gene: TRBD1
clone size: -
CDR3 protein: CASSLEASRGIGEQYF
CDR3 DNA: TGCGCCAGCAGCTTGGAAGCCTCCAGGGGGATAGGCGAGCAGTACTTC

V gene: TRBV30
J gene: TRBJ2-7
D gene: -
clone size: -
CDR3 protein: CAWSVRSPSGEQYF
CDR3 DNA: TGTGCCTGGAGTGTAAGGTCCCCCTCGGGCGAGCAGTACTTC

V gene: TRBV6-5
J gene: TRBJ1-1
D gene: -
clone size: -
CDR3 protein: CASTYPGGNTEAFF
CDR3 DNA: TGTGCCAGCACCTACCCCGGGGGGAACACTGAAGCTTTCTTT

V gene: TRBV19
J gene: TRBJ2-7
D gene: TRBD1
clone size: few
CDR3 protein: CASSLQQGASYEQYF
CDR3 DNA: TGTGCCAGTAGTCTCCAACAGGGGGCCAGCTACGAGCAGTACTTC

V gene: TRBV4-1
J gene: TRBJ2-7
D gene: -
clone size: -
CDR3 protein: CASSQDLRADNYEQYF
CDR3 DNA: TGCGCCAGCAGCCAAGATCTGCGGGCAGACAACTACGAGCAGTACTTC

V gene: TRBV27
J gene: TRBJ2-2
D gene: TRBD1
clone size: -
CDR3 protein: CASRQGHANTGELFF
CDR3 DNA: TGTGCCAGCAGACAGGGGCACGCGAACACCGGGGAGCTGTTTTTT

V gene: TRBV5-1
J gene: TRBJ2-3
D gene: -
clone size: -
CDR3 protein: CASSPPSEDTQYF
CDR3 DNA: TGCGCCAGCAGCCCCCCATCTGAGGATACGCAGTATTTT

V gene: TRBV5-1
J gene: TRBJ1-1
D gene: -
clone size: once
CDR3 protein: CASAGGGSTEAFF
CDR3 DNA: TGCGCCAGCGCCGGGGGGGGAAGCACTGAAGCTTTCTTT

V gene: TRBV2
J gene: TRBJ1-1
D gene: -
clone size: -
CDR3 protein: CASSAGVGPNTEAFF
CDR3 DNA: TGTGCCAGCTCCGCGGGGGTAGGACCGAACACTGAAGCTTTCTTT

V gene: TRBV5-1
J gene: TRBJ2-1
D gene: -
clone size: -
CDR3 protein: CASSLATGLGGEQFF
CDR3 DNA: TGCGCCAGCAGCTTGGCAACAGGGTTAGGGGGTGAGCAGTTCTTC

V gene: TRBV18
J gene: TRBJ2-5
D gene: -
clone size: -
CDR3 protein: CASSPNPGTQETQYF
CDR3 DNA: TGTGCCAGCTCACCAAATCCGGGGACACAAGAGACCCAGTACTTC

V gene: TRBV5-8
J gene: TRBJ2-4
D gene: TRBD2
clone size: -
CDR3 protein: CASSLPGLAGGGSKNIQYF
CDR3 DNA: TGTGCCAGCAGCTTACCGGGACTAGCGGGGGGTGGTTCCAAAAACATTCAGTACTTC

V gene: TRBV18
J gene: TRBJ2-2
D gene: -
clone size: -
CDR3 protein: CASLAGDVNTGELFF
CDR3 DNA: TGTGCCAGCTTGGCCGGGGATGTCAACACCGGGGAGCTGTTTTTT

V gene: TRBV5-1
J gene: TRBJ1-2
D gene: -
clone size: -
CDR3 protein: CASSLGTPANYGYTF
CDR3 DNA: TGCGCCAGCAGCTTGGGCACCCCGGCTAACTATGGCTACACCTTC

V gene: TRBV7-2
J gene: TRBJ2-5
D gene: -
clone size: once
CDR3 protein: CASSWLQETQYF
CDR3 DNA: TGTGCCAGCAGTTGGCTCCAAGAGACCCAGTACTTC

V gene: TRBV4-1
J gene: TRBJ2-5
D gene: TRBD2
clone size: -
CDR3 protein: CASSQDLASGLQETQYF
CDR3 DNA: TGCGCCAGCAGCCAAGATCTGGCTAGCGGACTCCAAGAGACCCAGTACTTC